Shown below are 28 T cell receptor beta chains from a single sample sequenced in a study of blood T cell repertoires in COVID-19. Here immunoSEQ multiplex PCR was the method, and the copy in TCRdb shows in-frame clones only, minus some. The sample lists some 190,000 clones, about 80% occurring once. The material sequenced was PBMCs or T cells enriched from blood (not recorded which). These receptors all stem from a man between 60 and 70 years old who had been exposed to COVID-19.

The V and J genes are TRBV28 and TRBJ2-3, with D possibly matching TRBD1 (5 bases). V lost 8 bases and J lost 2, with 8 bases in between. Looked up from germline, CDR1 is MDHEN and CDR2 is SYDVKM. CDR3 size: 12 residues. For the CDR3, the DNA is TGTGCCAGCCAGGGTACCACAGATACGCAGTATTTT. The encoded protein is CASQGTTDTQYF.

The rearrangement links TRBV28 to TRBJ2-1, with D maybe TRBD2 (6 bases). In germline, CDR1 is MDHEN, CDR2 SYDVKM. V lost 6 bases and J lost 7, with 16 bases in between. This CDR3 has 14 amino acids. This CDR3 reads CASRFSGGVNEQFF. For the CDR3, the DNA is TGTGCCAGCAGGTTCTCCGGGGGTGTTAATGAGCAGTTCTTC.

Only one count was recorded for this clone. This chain connects TRBV5-6 to TRBJ2-1; D perhaps matches TRBD2 (5 bases). The CDR3 sequence is 14 residues long. Germline lookup yields CDR1 SGHDT and CDR2 YYEEEE. V shed 0 bases and J shed 4 bases, with 8 bases lying between them. In DNA form, the CDR3 reads TGTGCCAGCAGCTTGGTCGGGGATTACAATGAGCAGTTCTTC. This sequence encodes CASSLVGDYNEQFF.

CDR3 in DNA: TGTGCCAGCAGCTTAAGACCGGGAGAAGCTTTCTTT. Translating it yields CASSLRPGEAFF. The rearrangement uses TRBV7-9 and TRBJ1-1; D gene ambiguous. The CDR3 is 12 amino acids. Germline V gene data show CDR1 as SEHNR and CDR2 as FQNEAQ (reference sequence). V was clipped by 2 bases and J by 8 bases, with 9 bases between them.

The chain has TRBV6-4 and TRBJ2-1; D perhaps matches TRBD2 (5 bases). The CDR3 loop spans 16 amino acids. V was trimmed by 3 bases and J by 6 bases, leaving 18 bases between them. Germline V gene data show CDR1 as MRHNA and CDR2 as SNTAGT. DNA for the CDR3: TGTGCCAGCAGTGAAAGTCGGGGAAGACTCGTCAATGAGCAGTTCTTC. It specifies CASSESRGRLVNEQFF.

The gene calls are TRBV3-1 (or the pseudogene TRBV3-2) and TRBJ2-7, with 7 positions matching TRBD1. In germline, CDR1 is LGHDT, CDR2 YNNKEL (reference sequence). The J segment lost 1 base and the V segment lost 10 bases, leaving 7 bases of the junction unmatched. The CDR3 spans 13 residues. CDR3 bases: TGTGCCACCCTGGGACAGCAATCCTACGAGCAGTACTTC. Protein sequence: CATLGQQSYEQYF.

The sample holds one count of this clone. V gene TRBV7-8 combines with J gene TRBJ2-2; a possible D gene is TRBD1 (8 bases). Germline CDR1 reads SGHVS; CDR2 reads FQNEAQ. Trimming cost V 6 bases and J 6 bases, with 14 bases left between them. This CDR3 is built from 14 residues. The DNA of the CDR3 is TGTGCCAGCAGGGTTACAGGGGGGGCCGGGGAGCTGTTTTTT. Its protein product is CASRVTGGAGELFF.

V is TRBV19 and J is TRBJ2-7, with unresolved D. The CDR3 contains 15 residues. Germline loops: CDR1 LNHDA, CDR2 SQIVND (reference sequence). V shed 6 bases and J shed 4 bases, with 19 bases lying between them. CDR3 residues: CASSFPGRARYEQYF. The CDR3 nucleotides are TGTGCCAGTAGCTTCCCCGGTCGCGCTCGGTACGAGCAGTACTTC.

The rearrangement joins TRBV6-4 to TRBJ2-3, with 9 bases identical to TRBD2. The CDR3 runs to 15 residues. J lost 9 bases, V lost 0 bases, and 7 bases had no gene match. CDR1 is MRHNA, CDR2 SNTAGT, per germline. Here the CDR3 DNA reads TGTGCCAGCAGTGACTCGCGAGTAGCGGGAGCGACGCAGTATTTT. This codes for CASSDSRVAGATQYF.

The V gene is TRBV28, the J gene TRBJ1-5; D perhaps matches TRBD1 (6 bases). Trimming took 5 bases from V and 8 from J, leaving 16 bases between them. Germline CDR1 MDHEN, CDR2 SYDVKM. The CDR3 is 14 amino acids. In DNA form, the CDR3 reads TGTGCCAGCAGTAGCGCCGGGACAATGAAGCCCCAGCATTTT. It yields the protein CASSSAGTMKPQHF.

This clone was observed many times. This chain joins TRBV2 and TRBJ2-1; tentatively, D is TRBD1 (5 bases). V shed 5 bases and J shed 6 bases, with 11 bases lying between them. CDR3 length: 13 amino acids. Germline CDR1 SNHLY, CDR2 FYNNEI. CDR3 sequence: CASSPDRFNEQFF. The CDR3 bases are TGTGCCAGCAGTCCCGACAGATTCAATGAGCAGTTCTTC.

Of note for this clone: Other DNA sequences in the same sample also yield this CDR3. The J gene is TRBJ2-3, the V gene TRBV5-1, with D perhaps TRBD1 (5 bases). V was cut by 0 bases and J by 0 bases, with 5 bases left in between. Germline CDR1 reads SGHRS; CDR2 reads YFSETQ. CDR3 length equals 14 residues. The CDR3 loop reads CASSLGGSTDTQYF. The CDR3 DNA sequence: TGCGCCAGCAGCTTGGGGGGCAGCACAGATACGCAGTATTTT.

The rearrangement links TRBV28 to TRBJ2-1; TRBD2 matches 10 bases. From germline, CDR1 is MDHEN and CDR2 SYDVKM. The CDR3 runs to 16 residues. J lost 9 bases, V lost 5 bases, and 13 bases had no gene match. The DNA of the CDR3 is TGTGCCAGCAGTCCGACTATGAGCGGGAGGGCCGGTGAGCAGTTCTTC. It encodes CASSPTMSGRAGEQFF.

This chain connects TRBV18 to TRBJ1-2; a possible D gene is TRBD1 (5 bases). Germline-derived CDR1 and CDR2 are KGHSH and LQKENI. V shed 5 bases and J shed 3 bases, with 10 bases lying between them. The CDR3 is 13 amino acids. In DNA, the CDR3 is TGTGCCAGCTCATCGGACATAGACTATGGCTACACCTTC. Its protein is CASSSDIDYGYTF.

This rearrangement joins TRBV29-1 to TRBJ2-3; a weak D match, TRBD2 (6 bases). CDR3 length: 13 amino acids. The germline V gene has CDR1 SQVTM and CDR2 ANQGSEA. The ends were cut back, 5 bases at V and 5 bases at J, with 14 bases in the middle. The CDR3 DNA sequence: TGCAGCGTTTCAGGCGCGGGATTAGATACGCAGTATTTT. This codes for CSVSGAGLDTQYF.

This clone was counted only a few times. V gene TRBV11-2 combines with J gene TRBJ1-4, with 9 nucleotides matching TRBD1. Trimming took 1 base from V and 7 from J; bases not matched to a gene: 7. In germline, CDR1 is SGHAT, CDR2 FQNNGV. CDR3 length: 16 amino acids. The CDR3, as DNA: TGTGCCAGCAGCTTAGGCGACAGGGGGACCCGTGAAAAACTGTTTTTT. It translates to CASSLGDRGTREKLFF.

This chain joins TRBV2 and TRBJ1-2; 9 bases match TRBD1. The CDR3 loop spans 15 amino acids. V gave up 10 bases and J gave up 1 base; unmatched junction bases: 10. Germline lookup yields CDR1 SNHLY and CDR2 FYNNEI. As DNA, the CDR3 is TGTGCCACCCTGAGGGGGACAGGGAATAACTATGGCTACACCTTC. Translation gives CATLRGTGNNYGYTF.

The V call is TRBV5-1, the J call TRBJ1-1, with D unclear. Per germline, CDR1 SGHRS and CDR2 YFSETQ. V lost 4 bases and J 1 base, leaving 11 bases between the germline ends. This CDR3 spans 14 amino acids. The chain's CDR3 is CASSRATENTEAFF. DNA for the CDR3: TGCGCCAGCAGCAGAGCCACAGAGAACACTGAAGCTTTCTTT. Drawing the rest from reference TRBV5-1 and TRBJ1-1, the complete variable domain is KAGVTQTPRYLIKTRGQQVTLSCSPISGHRSVSWYQQTPGQGLQFLFEYFSETQRNKGNFPGRFSGRQFSNSRSEMNVSTLELGDSALYLCASSRATENTEAFFGQGTRLTVV.

The chain employs TRBV6-5 and TRBJ2-7; the D gene is possibly TRBD1 (5 bases). The germline V and J ends were trimmed by 4 bases and 2 bases, with 15 bases remaining between them. The CDR3 has 15 amino acids. Looked up from germline, CDR1 is MNHEY and CDR2 is SVGAGI. The CDR3 region is CASSSRRDPPYEQYF. The CDR3 DNA sequence: TGTGCCAGCAGTTCCCGCAGGGATCCGCCCTACGAGCAGTACTTC.

The chain recombines TRBV27 with TRBJ2-1; TRBD2 matches 9 bases. This CDR3 is 14 amino acids long. V lost 6 bases, J lost 9 bases, and 9 bases stayed unmatched. Germline CDR1 MNHEY, CDR2 SMNVEV (reference sequence). CDR3 in DNA: TGTGCCAGCAGCCGGGCGGGAGGGCCCGGTGAGCAGTTCTTC. Its translation is CASSRAGGPGEQFF.

The gene calls are TRBV24-1 and TRBJ1-2; unclear D gene. Germline CDR1 KGHDR, CDR2 SFDVKD. There are 15 residues in the CDR3. V lost 3 bases and J 8 bases, leaving 18 bases between the germline ends. The CDR3 loop is CATSDLREPGEGYTF. The DNA of the CDR3 is TGTGCCACCAGTGATCTCCGGGAACCCGGGGAAGGCTACACCTTC.

The chain recombines TRBV2 with TRBJ1-3, with 8 bases lining up with TRBD1. The CDR3 covers 15 residues. In germline, CDR1 is SNHLY, CDR2 FYNNEI. V shed 6 bases and J 1 base; nucleotides not matched to a gene: 5. CDR3 nucleotides: TGTGCCAGCAGGGGACAGGCGACTTCTGGAAACACCATATATTTT. It is translated as CASRGQATSGNTIYF.

This sequence joins TRBV28 and TRBJ2-7; 7 bases map to TRBD1. This CDR3 comprises 15 residues. J was trimmed by 2 bases and V by 6 bases; bases with no gene match: 10. From germline, CDR1 is MDHEN and CDR2 SYDVKM. The chain's CDR3 is CASSPTGEPAYEQYF. CDR3 sequence (DNA): TGTGCCAGCAGCCCAACAGGGGAACCAGCCTACGAGCAGTACTTC.

In this sample, this clone turned up a few times. The chain has TRBV10-3 and TRBJ2-1, with 9 bases lining up with TRBD1. The CDR3 is 15 amino acids. V shed 7 bases, J shed 7 bases, and the junction held 11 bases outside the gene matches. Germline V gives CDR1 ENHRY, CDR2 SYGVKD. CDR3 nucleotide sequence: TGTGCCATCATGGGACAGGGAGAGGATTATAATGAGCAGTTCTTC. Translation gives CAIMGQGEDYNEQFF.

The chain joins TRBV5-4 to TRBJ2-3; the match to TRBD2 covers 7 bases. V was clipped by 1 base and J by 8 bases; unmatched bases: 10. The CDR3 runs 15 residues. Germline assignment: CDR1 SGHNT and CDR2 YYREEE (reference sequence). The CDR3 spells CASSLRSAGEGTQYF. DNA of the CDR3: TGTGCCAGCAGCTTGCGATCCGCGGGAGAAGGTACGCAGTATTTT.

This clone was counted a few times. This chain links TRBV19 with TRBJ2-6, with a weak D call TRBD2 (5 bases). V was pared by 10 bases and J by 0 bases, with 10 bases between. Looked up from germline, CDR1 is LNHDA and CDR2 is SQIVND (reference sequence). The CDR3 is made up of 14 amino acids. The CDR3 region has the DNA TGTGCCACCGGGGAAGTCTCTGGGGCCAACGTCCTGACTTTC. Translating gives CATGEVSGANVLTF.

In DNA, the CDR3 is TGTGCCAGCAGTGTAGCGGGAGAGGCAGATACGCAGTATTTT. The encoded protein is CASSVAGEADTQYF. The chain combines TRBV2 with TRBJ2-3, with 9 bases lining up with TRBD2. V lost 4 bases to trimming and J lost 4 bases; unmatched junction nucleotides: 3. Germline V gene data show CDR1 as SNHLY and CDR2 as FYNNEI. The CDR3 has 14 residues.

This clone has just one count. The rearrangement uses TRBV9 and TRBJ2-2; D is perhaps TRBD2 (5 bases). Germline CDR1 and CDR2: SGDLS and YYNGEE. This CDR3 is built from 16 residues. The V and J ends lost 0 bases and 0 bases respectively, with 9 bases between them. CDR3 DNA: TGTGCCAGCAGCGTAGGAACCGGGACGAACACCGGGGAGCTGTTTTTT. Its protein product is CASSVGTGTNTGELFF.